This TCR beta chain was retrieved from a study of cytotoxic CD8 clonotypes in ibrutinib-treated CLL. Sequencing was performed with immunoSEQ multiplex PCR; in TCRdb, only in-frame clones are kept and a portion is missing. The table lists around 70,000 clones, approximately 90% of them singletons. The TCR sequence derives from a human donor with chronic lymphocytic leukemia. The sample consisted of PBMCs, taken after 12 months of ibrutinib treatment.

In nucleotides, the CDR3 is TGTGCCAGCAGCCGACAGGGGGCCTATGGCTACACCTTC. Translated, it gives CASSRQGAYGYTF. The V gene is TRBV11-2, the J gene TRBJ1-2, with 10 bases matching TRBD1. Germline V gene data show CDR1 as SGHAT and CDR2 as FQNNGV. The CDR3 contains 13 residues. V was clipped by 5 bases and J by 4 bases; unmatched bases: 1.